The 7 T cell receptor beta chains listed next were all sequenced from one sample in a study of cytomegalovirus exposure and HLA in healthy donors. This table comes from immunoSEQ multiplex PCR, and its TCRdb copy is limited to in-frame clones, with some not included. Of 140,000 to 150,000 clones listed, approximately 91% were seen once; the top ten hold 0.6% to 0.8%. Sequenced input: PBMCs. The receptors shown here come from a man aged 18-30 years in good health and CMV-seronegative.

The V gene is TRBV7-2, the J gene TRBJ2-7, with 8 bases identical to TRBD2. The CDR3 sequence is 16 residues long. Germline trimming cut 5 bases from V and 0 bases from J; bases unmatched to any gene: 9. The germline V gene has CDR1 SGHTA and CDR2 FQGNSA. CDR3 in DNA: TGTGCCAGCAGCCTTGTAGGCGGGGGGTCCTCCTACGAGCAGTACTTC. Encoded protein: CASSLVGGGSSYEQYF.

This clone was picked up one time. The chain carries TRBV25-1 and TRBJ2-5; D is unresolved. V was pared by 2 bases and J by 4 bases, with 5 bases between. Germline CDR1 is MGHDK and CDR2 is SYGVNS. The CDR3 runs 12 residues. DNA for the CDR3: TGTGCCAGCAGTGAAAACAGAGAGACCCAGTACTTC. This sequence encodes CASSENRETQYF.

The chain carries TRBV7-6 and TRBJ2-5; D remains unclear. The CDR3 sequence is 16 residues long. V shed 1 base and J shed 5 bases, with 17 bases lying between them. Per germline, CDR1 SGHVS and CDR2 FNYEAQ. CDR3 bases: TGTGCCAGCAGCTTAGAATACGCATTCCTCGGGGAGACCCAGTACTTC. Its translation: CASSLEYAFLGETQYF.

The chain links TRBV11-2 to TRBJ1-4; TRBD1 might be the D (5 bases). Trimming shortened V by 9 bases and J by 14 bases, and 13 bases separated the two germline ends. The CDR3 has 10 amino acids. CDR1 is SGHAT and CDR2 is FQNNGV in the germline V gene. The CDR3 region has the DNA TGTGCCAGACTTAGGGGTCGTCTGTTTTTT. The encoded protein is CARLRGRLFF.

The V gene is TRBV6-1, the J gene TRBJ2-7, with TRBD2 matching over 10 bases. The CDR3 is made up of 15 amino acids. Germline CDR1 reads MNHNS; CDR2 reads SASEGT. The trim removed 4 bases at V and 2 bases at J, leaving 5 bases unmatched. CDR3 in DNA: TGTGCCAGCAGTGTCGGGCTAGCGGGGGCCTACGAGCAGTACTTC. Protein product: CASSVGLAGAYEQYF.

The V gene is TRBV25-1, the J gene TRBJ1-5; D gene ambiguous. CDR3 size: 17 residues. Deletions cut 6 bases from V and 3 bases from J, with 21 bases between. The germline V gene encodes CDR1 MGHDK and CDR2 SYGVNS. The CDR3 DNA follows: TGTGCCAGCAGCCTTATTCGGGATCCGCGGCTCAATCAGCCCCAGCATTTT. It translates to CASSLIRDPRLNQPQHF.

The chain couples TRBV7-6 to TRBJ1-5; tentatively, D is TRBD1 (5 bases). The CDR3 loop spans 15 amino acids. Germline loops: CDR1 SGHVS, CDR2 FNYEAQ. The V and J ends lost 2 bases and 4 bases respectively, with 12 bases between them. CDR3 DNA sequence: TGTGCCAGCAGCTTACGGGACGGGGGGAATCAGCCCCAGCATTTT. It yields the protein CASSLRDGGNQPQHF. The full variable domain, its missing parts supplied by reference TRBV7-6 and TRBJ1-5, is GAGVSQSPRYKVTKRGQDVALRCDPISGHVSLYWYRQALGQGPEFLTYFNYEAQQDKSGLPNDRFSAERPEGSISTLTIQRTEQRDSAMYRCASSLRDGGNQPQHFGDGTRLSIL.